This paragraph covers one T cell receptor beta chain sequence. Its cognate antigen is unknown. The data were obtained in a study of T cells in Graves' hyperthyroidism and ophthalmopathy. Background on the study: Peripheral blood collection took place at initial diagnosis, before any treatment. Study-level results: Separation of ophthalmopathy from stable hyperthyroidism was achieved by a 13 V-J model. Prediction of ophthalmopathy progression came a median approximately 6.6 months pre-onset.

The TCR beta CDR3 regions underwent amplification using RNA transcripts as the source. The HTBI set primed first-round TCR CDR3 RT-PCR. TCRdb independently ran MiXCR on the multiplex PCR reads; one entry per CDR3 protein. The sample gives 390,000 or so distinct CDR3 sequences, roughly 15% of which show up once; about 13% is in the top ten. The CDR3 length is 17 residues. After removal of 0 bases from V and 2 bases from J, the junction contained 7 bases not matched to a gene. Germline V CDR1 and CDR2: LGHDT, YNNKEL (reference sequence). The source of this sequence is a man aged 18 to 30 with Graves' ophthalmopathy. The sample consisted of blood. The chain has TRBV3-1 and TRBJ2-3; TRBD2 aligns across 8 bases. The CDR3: CASSQDPGGGSTDTQYF. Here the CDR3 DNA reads TGTGCCAGCAGCCAAGACCCCGGGGGGGGCTCCACAGATACGCAGTATTTT.